This T cell receptor beta chain was documented in a study of OX40 agonist ivuxolimab in advanced cancers. Overall study context: Patients in dose escalation had liver, melanoma, kidney or head and neck cancers. Findings and caveats of the study: Not determined was the antigen specificity of the expanded peripheral T cells.

Repertoires were generated with immunoSEQ multiplex PCR, while TCRdb's copy carries only in-frame clones and drops some. The repertoire holds under 90,000 clones, about 85% seen once, with 0.8% to 1% in the top ten. Germline V gene lookup returns CDR1 SGHVS and CDR2 FNYEAQ. The CDR3 has 16 residues. Trimming cost V 1 base and J 1 base, with 8 bases left between them. About this clone: The antigen remains unidentified.

A history of autoimmune disease or systemic immunosuppression excluded patients. The V gene is TRBV7-6, the J gene TRBJ1-6; a possible D gene is TRBD1 (5 bases). Source: CD4+ or CD8+ T cells sorted from blood, taken in a trial of the OX40 agonist ivuxolimab. The TCR comes from an adult with an advanced solid tumor such as melanoma, head and neck, liver or kidney cancer. CDR3: CASSLGGGSYNSPLHF. CDR3 coding DNA: TGTGCCAGCAGCTTAGGGGGCGGGTCCTATAATTCACCCCTCCACTTT.